The entry that follows covers one TCR beta chain sequence. Its antigen is undetermined. This specimen comes from a study of cytomegalovirus exposure and HLA in healthy donors. Study conclusions and caveats: Association of fewer than 20,000 TCR beta sequences with HLA alleles was found at 0.05 false discovery rate in a later analysis. Some segments of the V type, notably TRBV6-2 and TRBV6-3, were excluded as indistinguishable. The presence/absence work took it that sequencing depth was about the same across donors.

The study ran its PCR with 60 Vbeta and 13 Jbeta primers. Produced via immunoSEQ multiplex PCR; TCRdb's table is partial and in-frame only. Of fewer than 200,000 clones in the sample, 80% are singletons; the top ten hold just over 4.5%. V was cut by 6 bases and J by 7 bases, with 22 bases left in between. The CDR3 sequence is 16 residues long. From germline, CDR1 is SNHLY and CDR2 FYNNEI. The specimen sequenced was PBMCs. The V gene is TRBV2, the J gene TRBJ1-5; D is perhaps TRBD1 (5 bases). This TCR was recovered from a woman aged 45-60 years in good health and CMV-seropositive. The CDR3 is CASSRDRDRGGQPQHF. CDR3 sequence (DNA): TGTGCCAGCAGCCGGGACCGGGACCGCGGGGGGCAGCCCCAGCATTTT.